These 20 T cell receptor beta chains share one sample of origin, sequenced in a study of T cell responses to AZD1222 COVID-19 vaccine. Data came from immunoSEQ multiplex PCR; TCRdb stores just in-frame clones and leaves some out. Of around 120,000 clones in the sample, 90% to 95% were seen once. The specimen comprised peripheral blood, sampled 28 days after the second AZD1222 dose. Source of these receptors: an adult who received the AZD1222 COVID-19 vaccine.

The rearrangement uses TRBV19 and TRBJ1-1, with D perhaps TRBD1 (5 bases). Per the germline V gene, CDR1 is LNHDA and CDR2 is SQIVND (reference sequence). This CDR3 spans 13 amino acids. Trimming shortened V by 7 bases and J by 5 bases, and 14 bases separated the two germline ends. The CDR3 here is CASKRDGSTEAFF. DNA of the CDR3: TGTGCCAGTAAAAGGGACGGTTCGACTGAAGCTTTCTTT. The full variable domain, in which reference TRBV19 and TRBJ1-1 provide the parts outside the CDR3, is DGGITQSPKYLFRKEGQNVTLSCEQNLNHDAMYWYRQDPGQGLRLIYYSQIVNDFQKGDIAEGYSVSREKKESFPLTVTSAQKNPTAFYLCASKRDGSTEAFFGQGTRLTVV.

The chain carries TRBV7-9 and TRBJ1-2; D is unclear. The CDR3 is 16 amino acids. The germline V and J ends were trimmed by 4 bases and 0 bases, with 15 bases remaining between them. The V gene's germline CDR1 is SEHNR and CDR2 FQNEAQ (reference sequence). As DNA, the CDR3 is TGTGCCAGCAGCTCACCCCGGATTTTAGCTAACTATGGCTACACCTTC. This encodes CASSSPRILANYGYTF.

The V call is TRBV18, the J call TRBJ1-5; 7 nucleotides match TRBD1. The V gene end was trimmed by 2 bases and the J gene end by 4 bases; junction bases not matched to a gene: 11. CDR3 length: 17 amino acids. The germline V gene encodes CDR1 KGHSH and CDR2 LQKENI. The CDR3 coding sequence is TGTGCCAGCTCACCATACCCACAGGGGCTGCAGAATCAGCCCCAGCATTTT. Its translation: CASSPYPQGLQNQPQHF.

This chain links TRBV13 with TRBJ1-1; 8 bases are shared with TRBD1. V shed 3 bases and J 1 base; nucleotides not matched to a gene: 4. Germline V gene sequence: CDR1 PRHDT, CDR2 FYEKMQ (reference sequence). There are 15 residues in the CDR3. CDR3 DNA: TGTGCCAGCAGCTTGCAAGGACAGGGGAACACTGAAGCTTTCTTT. It translates to CASSLQGQGNTEAFF.

CDR3 sequence reads: CASSSLSSFMDTGELFF. CDR3 nucleotide sequence: TGTGCCAGCAGTTCTCTAAGTTCCTTCATGGACACCGGGGAGCTGTTTTTT. This rearrangement joins TRBV5-6 to TRBJ2-2; D unclear. Trimming took off 5 bases at V and 3 bases at J, with 20 bases between the two ends. This CDR3 comprises 17 residues. The germline gives CDR1 SGHDT, CDR2 YYEEEE.

V usage is TRBV11-2 and J usage is TRBJ2-7; possibly TRBD1 or TRBD2 for D (6 bases each). The CDR3 loop spans 12 amino acids. From germline, CDR1 is SGHAT and CDR2 FQNNGV. Between the trimmed V and J ends, which lost 3 bases and 5 bases, there was a span of 8 bases. CDR3 sequence (DNA): TGTGCCAGCAGCTTGAGGGGGGACGAGCAGTACTTC. Its protein product is CASSLRGDEQYF.

The chain recombines TRBV5-6 with TRBJ1-1; no reliable D call. Germline loops: CDR1 SGHDT, CDR2 YYEEEE. The CDR3 loop spans 14 amino acids. The V end was cut by 5 bases, the J end by 3 bases, with 14 bases between. The CDR3 loop reads CASRRRQAYTEAFF. In DNA form, the CDR3 reads TGTGCCAGCAGGCGGCGTCAGGCTTACACTGAAGCTTTCTTT.

The chain has TRBV7-2 and TRBJ2-2; D may be TRBD2 (6 bases). Trimming shortened V by 7 bases and J by 7 bases, and 10 bases separated the two germline ends. Per germline, CDR1 SGHTA and CDR2 FQGNSA. The CDR3 is 12 amino acids. The CDR3 sequence: CASTPGVGELFF. CDR3 nucleotides: TGTGCCAGCACTCCGGGGGTCGGGGAGCTGTTTTTT.

V and J are TRBV2 and TRBJ2-3; D might be TRBD2 (5 bases). The CDR3 covers 13 residues. Trimming removed 9 bases from V and 0 bases from J, with 10 bases in between. CDR1 and CDR2 from the germline V gene are SNHLY and FYNNEI. The DNA for the CDR3 is TGTGCCAGAAGGGAGCGGAGCACAGATACGCAGTATTTT. It encodes CARRERSTDTQYF.

This clone was counted a single time. The CDR3 coding sequence is TGTGCCAGCAGCCAAGATAGGGCAGGAGGAGCTTTCTTT. Translated: CASSQDRAGGAFF. This chain links TRBV3-1 (or the pseudogene TRBV3-2) with TRBJ1-1; D is unclear. This CDR3 spans 13 amino acids. V shed 0 bases and J shed 10 bases, with 12 bases lying between them. Germline V gives CDR1 LGHDT, CDR2 YNNKEL (reference sequence).

V usage is TRBV5-4 and J usage is TRBJ2-2; no clear D. The CDR3 loop spans 15 amino acids. From germline, CDR1 is SGHNT and CDR2 YYREEE (reference sequence). Trimming cost V 5 bases and J 1 base, with 12 bases left between them. The CDR3 DNA follows: TGTGCCAGCAGAATTACCGGCGGGAACACCGGGGAGCTGTTTTTT. It yields the protein CASRITGGNTGELFF.

V and J are TRBV10-2 and TRBJ2-3, with D possibly TRBD1 on 6 matching bases. Trimming removed 11 bases at V and 1 base at J, with 13 bases between. The CDR3 consists of 13 residues. Germline V CDR1 and CDR2: WSHSY, SAAADI. CDR3 loop: CAAVGARTDTQYF. CDR3 sequence (DNA): TGCGCCGCGGTGGGGGCCCGCACAGATACGCAGTATTTT.

This rearrangement joins TRBV28 to TRBJ2-1, with 15 positions matching TRBD2. The CDR3 has 17 residues. The germline gives CDR1 MDHEN, CDR2 SYDVKM. With 7 bases clipped from V and 9 bases from J, the junction kept 13 bases outside the gene matches. As DNA, the CDR3 is TGTGCCAGCATGCTAAGCGGGCGGACTAGCGGGAGGGGTGAGCAGTTCTTC. It is translated as CASMLSGRTSGRGEQFF.

The rearrangement uses TRBV20-1 and TRBJ2-1; possibly TRBD2 for D (6 bases). The V gene lost 5 bases and the J gene lost 9 bases, with 11 bases spanning the gap. The germline V gene has CDR1 DFQATT and CDR2 SNEGSKA (reference sequence). CDR3 length equals 11 residues. The CDR3 is CSAWVAVEQFF. The CDR3 DNA reads TGCAGTGCTTGGGTAGCGGTTGAGCAGTTCTTC.

The chain couples TRBV3-1 (or the pseudogene TRBV3-2) to TRBJ2-7; no clear D. The CDR3 extends over 14 amino acids. CDR1 and CDR2 (germline): LGHDT, YNNKEL (reference sequence). V gave up 3 bases and J gave up 2 bases, with 11 bases separating them. The CDR3 nucleotides are TGTGCCAGCAGCCAGGCGTTAAGTGCCTACGAGCAGTACTTC. This sequence encodes CASSQALSAYEQYF.

The CDR3: CASSQREGARYEQYF. CDR3 DNA sequence: TGTGCCAGCAGCCAAAGGGAGGGGGCCCGCTACGAGCAGTACTTC. The chain employs TRBV3-1 (or the pseudogene TRBV3-2) and TRBJ2-7; tentatively, D is TRBD1 or TRBD2 (7 bases each). The germline CDR1 and CDR2 sequences are LGHDT and YNNKEL (reference sequence). The V gene lost 2 bases and the J gene lost 3 bases, with 14 bases spanning the gap. CDR3 size: 15 residues.

V and J are TRBV29-1 and TRBJ1-2, with D perhaps matching TRBD1 (5 bases). The CDR3 covers 11 residues. Per the germline V gene, CDR1 is SQVTM and CDR2 is ANQGSEA. V shed 4 bases and J shed 5 bases, with 8 bases lying between them. In DNA, the CDR3 is TGCAGCGTTGTGGCAGGGTATGGCTACACCTTC. Protein product: CSVVAGYGYTF.

The chain couples TRBV7-2 to TRBJ2-1, with D unresolved. This CDR3 has 16 residues. V was pared by 5 bases and J by 1 base, with 15 bases between. The germline gives CDR1 SGHTA, CDR2 FQGNSA. In DNA form, the CDR3 reads TGTGCCAGCAGCACCGCCCCCGACCCATCCTACAATGAGCAGTTCTTC. Amino acid sequence: CASSTAPDPSYNEQFF.

This clone has a handful of counts. This chain joins TRBV5-4 and TRBJ1-2; no clear D gene. The CDR3 is made up of 14 amino acids. Per germline, CDR1 SGHNT and CDR2 YYREEE (reference sequence). V lost 3 bases, J lost 0 bases, and 9 bases lay in between. In DNA form, the CDR3 reads TGTGCCAGCAGCTACGCCGGGCCTAACTATGGCTACACCTTC. Translated: CASSYAGPNYGYTF.

This chain connects TRBV6-5 to TRBJ2-7; possible D gene TRBD1, 6 bases. CDR1 and CDR2 (germline): MNHEY, SVGAGI. V lost 4 bases, J lost 5 bases, and 18 bases lay in between. The CDR3 contains 15 residues. The CDR3 loop is CASSWDYRASNEQYF. Written as DNA, the CDR3 is TGTGCCAGCAGTTGGGATTACAGGGCGTCCAACGAGCAGTACTTC.